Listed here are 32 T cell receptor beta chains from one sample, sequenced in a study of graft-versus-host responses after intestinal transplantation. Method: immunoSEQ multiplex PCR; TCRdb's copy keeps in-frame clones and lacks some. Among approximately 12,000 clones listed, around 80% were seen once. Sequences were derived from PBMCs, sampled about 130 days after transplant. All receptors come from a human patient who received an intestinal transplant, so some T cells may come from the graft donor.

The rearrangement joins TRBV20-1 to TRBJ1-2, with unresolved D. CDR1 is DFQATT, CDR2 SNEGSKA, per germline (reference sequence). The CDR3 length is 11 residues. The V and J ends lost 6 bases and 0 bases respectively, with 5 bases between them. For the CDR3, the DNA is TGCAGTGCCTCCACTAACTATGGCTACACCTTC. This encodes CSASTNYGYTF.

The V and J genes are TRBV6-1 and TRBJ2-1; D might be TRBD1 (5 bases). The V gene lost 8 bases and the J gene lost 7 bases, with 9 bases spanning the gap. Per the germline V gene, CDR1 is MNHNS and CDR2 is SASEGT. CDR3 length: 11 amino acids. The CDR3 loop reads CASSRVNEQFF. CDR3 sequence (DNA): TGTGCCAGCTCCAGGGTGAATGAGCAGTTCTTC.

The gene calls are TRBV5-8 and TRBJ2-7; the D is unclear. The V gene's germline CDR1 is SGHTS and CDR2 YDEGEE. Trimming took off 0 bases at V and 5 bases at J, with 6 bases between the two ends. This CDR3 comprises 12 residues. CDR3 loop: CASSLVGDEQYF. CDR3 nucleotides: TGTGCCAGCAGCTTGGTTGGAGACGAGCAGTACTTC.

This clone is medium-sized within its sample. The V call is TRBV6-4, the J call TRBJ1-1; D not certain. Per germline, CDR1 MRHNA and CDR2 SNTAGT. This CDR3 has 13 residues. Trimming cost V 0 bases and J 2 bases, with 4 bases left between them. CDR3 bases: TGTGCCAGCAGTGACTCGGACAACACTGAAGCTTTCTTT. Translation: CASSDSDNTEAFF.

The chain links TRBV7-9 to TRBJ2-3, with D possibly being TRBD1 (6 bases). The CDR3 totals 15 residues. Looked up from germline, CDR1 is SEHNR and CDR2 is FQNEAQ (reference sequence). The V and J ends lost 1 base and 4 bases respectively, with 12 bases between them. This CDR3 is CASSLGGGHPDTQYF. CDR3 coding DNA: TGTGCCAGCAGCTTAGGAGGGGGACACCCAGATACGCAGTATTTT.

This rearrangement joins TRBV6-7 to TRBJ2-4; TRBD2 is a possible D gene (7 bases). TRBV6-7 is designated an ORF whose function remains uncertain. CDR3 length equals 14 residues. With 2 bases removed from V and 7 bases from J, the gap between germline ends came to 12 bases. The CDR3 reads CASSYRRGLNIQYF. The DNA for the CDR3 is TGTGCCAGCAGTTACCGGCGGGGGCTGAACATTCAGTACTTC.

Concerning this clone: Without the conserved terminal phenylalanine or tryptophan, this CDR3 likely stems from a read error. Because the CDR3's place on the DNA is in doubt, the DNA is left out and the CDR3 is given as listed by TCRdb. CDR3 in amino acids: CASSEAQRERGL. The chain has TRBV6-1 and TRBJ2-7; the listed D gene, TRBD2, was not tested against the DNA. Germline assignment: CDR1 MNHNS and CDR2 SASEGT. The CDR3 is 12 residues long, ends included.

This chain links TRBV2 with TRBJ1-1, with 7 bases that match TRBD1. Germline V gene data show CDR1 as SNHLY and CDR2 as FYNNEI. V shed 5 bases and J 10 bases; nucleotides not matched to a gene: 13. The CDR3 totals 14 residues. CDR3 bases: TGTGCCAGCAGTTACTCCGAGGGGGCTTCAAGAGCTTTCTTT. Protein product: CASSYSEGASRAFF.

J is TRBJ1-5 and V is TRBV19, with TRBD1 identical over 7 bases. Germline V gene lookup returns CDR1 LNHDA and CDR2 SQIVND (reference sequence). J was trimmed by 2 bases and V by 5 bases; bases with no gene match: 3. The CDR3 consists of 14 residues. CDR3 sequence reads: CASSRTGGNQPQHF. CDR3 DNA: TGTGCCAGTAGTCGAACAGGGGGCAATCAGCCCCAGCATTTT.

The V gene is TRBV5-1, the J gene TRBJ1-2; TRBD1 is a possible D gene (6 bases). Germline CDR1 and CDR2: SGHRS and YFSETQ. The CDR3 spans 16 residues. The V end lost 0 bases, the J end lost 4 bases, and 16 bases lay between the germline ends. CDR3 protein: CASSLAVQGTFYGYTF. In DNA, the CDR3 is TGCGCCAGCAGCTTGGCGGTACAGGGTACTTTCTATGGCTACACCTTC.

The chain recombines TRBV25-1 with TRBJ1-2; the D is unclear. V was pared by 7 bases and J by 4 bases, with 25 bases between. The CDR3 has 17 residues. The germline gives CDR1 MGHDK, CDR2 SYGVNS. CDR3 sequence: CASTRAAQQSTLYGYTF. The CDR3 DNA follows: TGTGCCAGCACCCGAGCCGCGCAACAGAGTACCCTCTATGGCTACACCTTC.

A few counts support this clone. CDR3 DNA sequence: TGTGCCAGCAGCTTAGCTCTTGGAGGGCCGAACACTGAAGCTTTCTTT. Translating gives CASSLALGGPNTEAFF. The chain joins TRBV7-2 to TRBJ1-1; D unresolved. V was shortened by 0 bases and J by 1 base, with 12 bases between the two germline ends. From germline, CDR1 is SGHTA and CDR2 FQGNSA. There are 16 residues in the CDR3. Filled out from reference TRBV7-2 and TRBJ1-1, the complete variable domain reads GAGVSQSPSNKVTEKGKDVELRCDPISGHTALYWYRQSLGQGLEFLIYFQGNSAPDKSGLPSDRFSAERTGGSVSTLTIQRTQQEDSAVYLCASSLALGGPNTEAFFGQGTRLTVV.

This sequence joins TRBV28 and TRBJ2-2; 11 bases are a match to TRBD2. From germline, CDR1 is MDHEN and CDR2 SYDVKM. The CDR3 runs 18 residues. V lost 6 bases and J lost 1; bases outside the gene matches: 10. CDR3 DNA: TGTGCCAGCAGCCCCCTAGCGGGAGGTATTGTGAACACCGGGGAGCTGTTTTTT. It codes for CASSPLAGGIVNTGELFF.

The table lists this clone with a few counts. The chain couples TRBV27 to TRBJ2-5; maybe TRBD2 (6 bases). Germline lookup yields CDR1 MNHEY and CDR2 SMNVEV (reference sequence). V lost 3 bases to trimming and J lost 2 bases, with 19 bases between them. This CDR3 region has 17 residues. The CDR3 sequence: CASSFRSSLEGQETQYF. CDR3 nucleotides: TGTGCCAGCAGTTTTCGGTCCTCTTTGGAGGGACAAGAGACCCAGTACTTC.

The CDR3 region has the DNA TGTGCCAGCAGCCAAGCCGCCCTACGGCAAAACCCCTACAATGAGCAGTTCTTC. It encodes CASSQAALRQNPYNEQFF. This chain links TRBV14 with TRBJ2-1, with D hard to call. V was shortened by 1 base and J by 2 bases, with 18 bases between the two germline ends. CDR1 is SGHDN, CDR2 FVKESK, per germline. The CDR3 runs 18 residues.

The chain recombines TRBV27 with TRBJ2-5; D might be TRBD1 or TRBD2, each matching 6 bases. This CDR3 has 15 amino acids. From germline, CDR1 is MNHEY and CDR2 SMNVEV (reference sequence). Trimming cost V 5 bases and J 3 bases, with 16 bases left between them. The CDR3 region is CASSPFPGGEETQYF. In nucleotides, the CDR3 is TGTGCCAGCAGTCCTTTTCCCGGGGGCGAAGAGACCCAGTACTTC.

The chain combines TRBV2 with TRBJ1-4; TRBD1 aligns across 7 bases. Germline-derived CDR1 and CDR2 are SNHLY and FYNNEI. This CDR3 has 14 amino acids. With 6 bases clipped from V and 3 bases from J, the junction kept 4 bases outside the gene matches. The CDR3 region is CASRAGTANEKLFF. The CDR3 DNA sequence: TGTGCCAGCAGGGCCGGGACAGCTAATGAAAAACTGTTTTTT.

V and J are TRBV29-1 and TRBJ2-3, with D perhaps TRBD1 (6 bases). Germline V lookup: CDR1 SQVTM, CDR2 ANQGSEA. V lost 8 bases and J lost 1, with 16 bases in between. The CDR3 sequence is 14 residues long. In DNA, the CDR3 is TGCAGCACAACGAGGACAGCTGGCACAGATACGCAGTATTTT. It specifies CSTTRTAGTDTQYF.

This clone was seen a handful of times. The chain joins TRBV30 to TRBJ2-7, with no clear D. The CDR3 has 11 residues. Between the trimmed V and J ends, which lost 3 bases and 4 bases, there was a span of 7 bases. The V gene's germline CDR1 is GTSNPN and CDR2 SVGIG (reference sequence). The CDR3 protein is CAWSAYYEQYF. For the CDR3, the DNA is TGTGCCTGGAGCGCTTATTACGAGCAGTACTTC.

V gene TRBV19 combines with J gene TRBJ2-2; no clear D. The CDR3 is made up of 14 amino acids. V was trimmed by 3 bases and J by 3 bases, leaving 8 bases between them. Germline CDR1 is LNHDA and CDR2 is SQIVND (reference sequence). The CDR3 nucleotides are TGTGCCAGTAGTATCTGGACCTACACCGGGGAGCTGTTTTTT. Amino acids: CASSIWTYTGELFF.

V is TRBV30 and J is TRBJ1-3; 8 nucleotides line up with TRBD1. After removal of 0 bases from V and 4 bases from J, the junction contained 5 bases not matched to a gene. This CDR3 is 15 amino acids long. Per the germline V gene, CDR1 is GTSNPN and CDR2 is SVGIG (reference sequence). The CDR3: CAWSVPGGEGNTIYF. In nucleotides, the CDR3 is TGTGCCTGGAGTGTACCAGGGGGCGAAGGAAACACCATATATTTT.

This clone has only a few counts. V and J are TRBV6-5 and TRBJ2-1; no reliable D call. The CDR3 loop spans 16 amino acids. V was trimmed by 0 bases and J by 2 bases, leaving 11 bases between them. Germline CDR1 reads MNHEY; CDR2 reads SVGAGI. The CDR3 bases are TGTGCCAGCAGTTACTCCCGGCCAGGCGCCTACAATGAGCAGTTCTTC. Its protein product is CASSYSRPGAYNEQFF.

CDR3 DNA: TGTGCCAGCAGCTTGCGAGGGGGCGGAGAGACCCAGTACTTC. This encodes CASSLRGGGETQYF. J is TRBJ2-5 and V is TRBV5-6; 7 nucleotides agree with TRBD1. This CDR3 contains 14 residues. V lost 1 base, J lost 4 bases, and 4 bases stayed unmatched. Germline assignment: CDR1 SGHDT and CDR2 YYEEEE.

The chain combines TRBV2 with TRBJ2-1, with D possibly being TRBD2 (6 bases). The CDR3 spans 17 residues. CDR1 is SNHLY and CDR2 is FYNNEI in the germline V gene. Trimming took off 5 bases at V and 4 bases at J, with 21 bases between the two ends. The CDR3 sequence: CASSLEREEGFYNEQFF. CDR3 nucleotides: TGTGCCAGCAGTTTAGAGAGGGAGGAGGGCTTTTACAATGAGCAGTTCTTC.

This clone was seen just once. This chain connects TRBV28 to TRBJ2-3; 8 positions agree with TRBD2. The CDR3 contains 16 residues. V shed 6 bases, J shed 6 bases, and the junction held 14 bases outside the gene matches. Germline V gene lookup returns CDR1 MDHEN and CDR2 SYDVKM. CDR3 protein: CASSSQSGSRRDTQYF. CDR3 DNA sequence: TGTGCCAGCAGCTCCCAGAGCGGGAGCCGCCGGGATACGCAGTATTTT.

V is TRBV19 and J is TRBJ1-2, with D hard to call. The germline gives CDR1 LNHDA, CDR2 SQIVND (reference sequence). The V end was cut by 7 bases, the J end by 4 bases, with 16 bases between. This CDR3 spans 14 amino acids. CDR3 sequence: CASTRDPSSYGYTF. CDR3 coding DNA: TGTGCCAGTACTAGGGATCCCTCCAGCTATGGCTACACCTTC.

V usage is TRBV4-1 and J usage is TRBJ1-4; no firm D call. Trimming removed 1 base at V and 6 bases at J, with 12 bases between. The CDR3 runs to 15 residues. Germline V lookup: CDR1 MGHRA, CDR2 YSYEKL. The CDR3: CASSQVGLSDEKLFF. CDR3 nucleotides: TGCGCCAGCAGCCAAGTGGGGTTATCGGATGAAAAACTGTTTTTT.

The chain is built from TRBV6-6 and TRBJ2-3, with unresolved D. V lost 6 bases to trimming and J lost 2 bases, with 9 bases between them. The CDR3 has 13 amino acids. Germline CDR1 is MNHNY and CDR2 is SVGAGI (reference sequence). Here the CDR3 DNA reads TGTGCCAGCAGGACGGAGAACACAGATACGCAGTATTTT. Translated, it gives CASRTENTDTQYF.

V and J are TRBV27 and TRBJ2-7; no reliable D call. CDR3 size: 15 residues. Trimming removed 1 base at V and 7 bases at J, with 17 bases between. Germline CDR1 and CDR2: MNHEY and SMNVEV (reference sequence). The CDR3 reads CASSLLASPLGEQYF. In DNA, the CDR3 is TGTGCCAGCAGTTTATTGGCGTCCCCTCTGGGGGAGCAGTACTTC.

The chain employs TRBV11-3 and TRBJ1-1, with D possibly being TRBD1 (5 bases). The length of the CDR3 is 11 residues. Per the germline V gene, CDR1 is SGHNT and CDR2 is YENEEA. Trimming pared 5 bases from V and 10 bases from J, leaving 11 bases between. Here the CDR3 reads CASSHWGVAFF. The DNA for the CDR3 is TGTGCCAGCAGCCACTGGGGCGTAGCTTTCTTT.

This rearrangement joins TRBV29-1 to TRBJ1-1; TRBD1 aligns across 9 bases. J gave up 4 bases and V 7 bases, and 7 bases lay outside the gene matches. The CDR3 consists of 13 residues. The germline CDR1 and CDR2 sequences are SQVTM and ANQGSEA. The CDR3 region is CSAADRGSTEAFF. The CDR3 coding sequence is TGCAGCGCCGCGGACAGGGGCAGCACTGAAGCTTTCTTT.

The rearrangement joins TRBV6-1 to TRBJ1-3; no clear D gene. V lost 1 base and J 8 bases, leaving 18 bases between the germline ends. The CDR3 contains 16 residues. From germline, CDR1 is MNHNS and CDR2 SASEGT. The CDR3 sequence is CASSEGAPSVAYTIYF. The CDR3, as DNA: TGTGCCAGCAGTGAAGGGGCTCCAAGCGTCGCGTACACCATATATTTT.